The next 27 T cell receptor beta chains were all read from a single sample in a study of molecular identifiers for immune sequencing clone quantification. TCRdb analysed the PCR reads with MiXCR anew, one entry per CDR3 protein. The sample holds hundreds of thousands of distinct CDR3 sequences, 25% seen once. Input material: naive CD8+ T cells from blood, with Jurkat cell RNA spiked in. Documented subset: FACS-sorted CD8+CD4-CCR7+CD45RA+ naive T cells. The receptors shown here come from a human donor in good health. Some libraries in this study had Jurkat cell RNA spiked in.

J is TRBJ1-2 and V is TRBV20-1, with TRBD1 matching over 9 bases. The CDR3 is made up of 14 amino acids. Germline CDR1 and CDR2: DFQATT and SNEGSKA (reference sequence). V dropped 6 bases and J dropped 3; count of bases not matched to a gene: 8. The CDR3 coding sequence is TGCAGTGCCGCCAAACAGGGGGCTTACTATGGCTACACCTTC. Encoded protein: CSAAKQGAYYGYTF.

The V call is TRBV7-6, the J call TRBJ2-3; TRBD2 aligns across 14 bases. Germline V gene data show CDR1 as SGHVS and CDR2 as FNYEAQ. The CDR3 loop spans 18 amino acids. V was clipped by 5 bases and J by 2 bases; unmatched bases: 9. CDR3 amino acids: CASSDSPGLAGATDTQYF. The CDR3 nucleotides are TGTGCCAGCAGCGATTCTCCGGGACTAGCGGGGGCCACAGATACGCAGTATTTT.

On this clonotype: Germline and junction disagree at one end, which may indicate a read error. The CDR3 loop reads CTSSRSGENEQYF. The CDR3 region has the DNA TGTACCAGCAGCCGCTCAGGCGAAAACGAGCAGTACTTC. The chain carries TRBV9 and TRBJ2-7; D gene ambiguous. CDR1 and CDR2 from the germline V gene are SGDLS and YYNGEE. This CDR3 is 13 amino acids long.

The chain combines TRBV2 with TRBJ2-2; D remains ambiguous. Germline V lookup: CDR1 SNHLY, CDR2 FYNNEI. V lost 10 bases, J lost 0 bases, and 12 bases lay in between. The CDR3 loop spans 14 amino acids. CDR3 nucleotide sequence: TGTGCCATTGGACGAAGAACGAACACCGGGGAGCTGTTTTTT. Its translation is CAIGRRTNTGELFF.

The table lists this clonotype with a few counts. V usage is TRBV4-1 and J usage is TRBJ2-7; D not certain. CDR1 MGHRA and CDR2 YSYEKL come from the germline V gene. The CDR3 contains 17 residues. The V end lost 4 bases, the J end lost 0 bases, and 19 bases lay between the germline ends. The chain's CDR3 is CASSRTAEGVSSYEQYF. The CDR3 nucleotides are TGCGCCAGCAGCCGTACGGCGGAAGGAGTTAGCTCCTACGAGCAGTACTTC.

The J gene is TRBJ1-6, the V gene TRBV7-8, with D possibly matching TRBD1 (5 bases). The CDR3 totals 14 residues. Germline CDR1 SGHVS, CDR2 FQNEAQ. V dropped 1 base and J dropped 7 bases, with 8 bases sitting between them. The CDR3 bases are TGTGCCAGCAGCTTAGACAGGTGGAATTCACCCCTCCACTTT. Translating it yields CASSLDRWNSPLHF.

As regards this clonotype: Possible read error: a much larger clone is one base away. The chain is built from TRBV4-3 and TRBJ2-1, with 10 bases that match TRBD2. Germline values: CDR1 LGHNA, CDR2 YSLEER. The CDR3 spans 16 residues. Trimming removed 4 bases from V and 12 bases from J; junction bases left unmatched: 15. DNA for the CDR3: TGCGCCAGCAGCCCCCTAAGCGGGAGGGCCGCAGTTGGGCAGTTCTTC. This gives the protein CASSPLSGRAAVGQFF.

This clonotype was detected many times. The chain carries TRBV4-3 and TRBJ2-3, with TRBD2 identical over 10 bases. This CDR3 has 16 residues. The ends lost 3 bases at V and 1 base at J; junction bases unmatched: 4. Germline V gene data show CDR1 as LGHNA and CDR2 as YSLEER. Here the CDR3 reads CASSHRTSGRTDTQYF. Written as DNA, the CDR3 is TGCGCCAGCAGCCACCGGACTAGCGGTCGCACAGATACGCAGTATTTT.

This clonotype was detected ten times or more. V and J are TRBV9 and TRBJ2-3; TRBD2 matches at 15 bases. V shed 5 bases, J shed 5 bases, and the junction held 6 bases outside the gene matches. Germline assignment: CDR1 SGDLS and CDR2 YYNGEE. The CDR3 runs 16 residues. This chain's CDR3 is CASSSGLAGGGDTQYF. The CDR3 coding sequence is TGTGCCAGCAGTTCGGGACTAGCGGGAGGTGGAGATACGCAGTATTTT.

J is TRBJ1-1 and V is TRBV2; D gene ambiguous. Germline V lookup: CDR1 SNHLY, CDR2 FYNNEI. The V end was cut by 0 bases, the J end by 1 base, with 6 bases between. CDR3 length: 14 amino acids. In nucleotides, the CDR3 is TGTGCCAGCAGTGAAGCCCCCGGGAACACTGAAGCTTTCTTT. Translation: CASSEAPGNTEAFF.

This clonotype has just a few counts. V usage is TRBV7-9 and J usage is TRBJ2-3, with 9 bases fitting TRBD2. The CDR3 consists of 18 residues. The V and J ends lost 0 bases and 4 bases, in that order; junction bases with no gene match: 11. Germline V lookup: CDR1 SEHNR, CDR2 FQNEAQ (reference sequence). The CDR3, as DNA: TGTGCCAGCAGCTTAGCCCCTGCGACTAGCGGCTTCCCAGATACGCAGTATTTT. Its protein is CASSLAPATSGFPDTQYF.

This clonotype was seen many times. The chain links TRBV20-1 to TRBJ1-2, with D unresolved. The CDR3 sequence is 14 residues long. Germline V gives CDR1 DFQATT, CDR2 SNEGSKA (reference sequence). The V gene lost 5 bases and the J gene lost 6 bases, with 19 bases spanning the gap. The CDR3 DNA is TGCAGTGCTTCCGACCGAACCCCCGACGATGGCTACACCTTC. Amino acid sequence: CSASDRTPDDGYTF.

This clonotype occurred many times. This sequence joins TRBV30 and TRBJ2-5, with D tentatively TRBD2 (5 bases). The CDR3 has 13 residues. The V gene's germline CDR1 is GTSNPN and CDR2 SVGIG (reference sequence). The germline V and J ends were trimmed by 4 bases and 4 bases, with 13 bases remaining between them. As DNA, the CDR3 is TGTGCCTGGACCCAGGACTCGGGAGAGACCCAGTACTTC. Translating gives CAWTQDSGETQYF.

The V and J genes are TRBV27 and TRBJ2-5; TRBD2 aligns across 7 bases. The CDR3 contains 16 residues. V trimming: 2 bases; J trimming: 2 bases; junction bases outside the gene matches: 8. The germline V gene encodes CDR1 MNHEY and CDR2 SMNVEV (reference sequence). The CDR3 region is CASSLHPGLQQETQYF. Written as DNA, the CDR3 is TGTGCCAGCAGTTTACATCCGGGACTACAACAAGAGACCCAGTACTTC.

The genes are TRBV7-6 and TRBJ1-2; TRBD1 is a possible D gene (6 bases). This CDR3 region has 15 residues. The V gene lost 5 bases and the J gene lost 6 bases, with 19 bases spanning the gap. Germline CDR1 SGHVS, CDR2 FNYEAQ. CDR3 region: CASSPRDTYPNGYTF. The CDR3, as DNA: TGTGCCAGCAGCCCGCGGGACACCTATCCTAATGGCTACACCTTC. Full variable domain (rest looked up from reference TRBV7-6 and TRBJ1-2): GAGVSQSPRYKVTKRGQDVALRCDPISGHVSLYWYRQALGQGPEFLTYFNYEAQQDKSGLPNDRFSAERPEGSISTLTIQRTEQRDSAMYRCASSPRDTYPNGYTFGSGTRLTVV.

The chain uses TRBV19 and TRBJ1-1; D might be TRBD1 (6 bases). V lost 7 bases and J lost 4, with 16 bases in between. The CDR3 runs to 14 residues. The germline V gene encodes CDR1 LNHDA and CDR2 SQIVND (reference sequence). CDR3 bases: TGTGCCAGTACCGCCGGGACAACAGGCACTGAAGCTTTCTTT. Translation: CASTAGTTGTEAFF.

The chain is built from TRBV7-8 and TRBJ1-1, with D hard to call. CDR3 size: 15 residues. Germline V gives CDR1 SGHVS, CDR2 FQNEAQ. Between the trimmed V and J ends, which lost 5 bases and 4 bases, there was a span of 17 bases. CDR3 nucleotides: TGTGCCAGCAGCCCTCAGACGGTGATGGGCACTGAAGCTTTCTTT. Translation: CASSPQTVMGTEAFF.

The rearrangement uses TRBV4-3 and TRBJ2-5; the D is unclear. The CDR3 extends over 14 amino acids. CDR1 and CDR2 from the germline V gene are LGHNA and YSLEER. V was shortened by 0 bases and J by 7 bases, with 12 bases between the two germline ends. The DNA of the CDR3 is TGCGCCAGCAGCCAAGATGAAGGAAGAAGGACCCAGTACTTC. Its protein is CASSQDEGRRTQYF.

The genes are TRBV28 and TRBJ1-2; D is undetermined. The CDR3 consists of 13 residues. Trimming pared 2 bases from V and 4 bases from J, leaving 8 bases between. Looked up from germline, CDR1 is MDHEN and CDR2 is SYDVKM. As DNA, the CDR3 is TGTGCCAGCAGTTTAGGCCCCACCTATGGCTACACCTTC. Translating gives CASSLGPTYGYTF.

Many counts were recorded for this clonotype. The chain recombines TRBV12-3 or TRBV12-4 with TRBJ2-3; tentatively, D is TRBD2 (6 bases). The length of the CDR3 is 15 residues. Trimming took 4 bases from V and 2 from J, leaving 13 bases between them. Here the CDR3 reads CASSSGTPLTDTQYF. In DNA, the CDR3 is TGTGCCAGCAGTTCCGGGACTCCACTCACAGATACGCAGTATTTT.

This clonotype was detected many times. The CDR3 nucleotides are TGTGCCAGCCTCGTAGGGCAGGGTAGCAATCAGCCCCAGCATTTT. This encodes CASLVGQGSNQPQHF. V usage is TRBV28 and J usage is TRBJ1-5; D perhaps matches TRBD1 (5 bases). Trimming removed 8 bases at V and 0 bases at J, with 14 bases between. Per the germline V gene, CDR1 is MDHEN and CDR2 is SYDVKM. The CDR3 extends over 15 amino acids.

This clonotype appeared a few times. This chain joins TRBV12-3 or TRBV12-4 and TRBJ2-7, with D uncertain. V was trimmed by 1 base and J by 2 bases, leaving 9 bases between them. The CDR3 is made up of 14 amino acids. CDR3 protein: CASSLEWQTYEQYF. The CDR3 bases are TGTGCCAGCAGTTTAGAGTGGCAGACCTACGAGCAGTACTTC.

This clonotype was recorded at least ten times. The chain links TRBV7-9 to TRBJ1-1; weak D call: TRBD1 (5 bases). V lost 5 bases to trimming and J lost 5 bases, with 15 bases between them. CDR1 is SEHNR, CDR2 FQNEAQ, per germline (reference sequence). This CDR3 is built from 14 residues. The CDR3 bases are TGTGCCAGCAGCCAGACAGAGATGCTGACTGAAGCTTTCTTT. It translates to CASSQTEMLTEAFF.

This clonotype was recorded at least ten times. V and J are TRBV5-1 and TRBJ2-7; D gene uncertain. CDR1 and CDR2 from the germline V gene are SGHRS and YFSETQ. CDR3 length: 13 amino acids. V dropped 5 bases and J dropped 2 bases, with 11 bases sitting between them. The CDR3 sequence: CASRNFPAYEQYF. For the CDR3, the DNA is TGCGCCAGCAGGAACTTCCCGGCCTACGAGCAGTACTTC.

There are a few counts of this clonotype. The chain uses TRBV20-1 and TRBJ2-3; 9 nucleotides match TRBD2. The CDR3 consists of 15 residues. V was pared by 3 bases and J by 0 bases, with 4 bases of the junction left unmatched. Germline V CDR1 and CDR2: DFQATT, SNEGSKA (reference sequence). This CDR3 reads CSASRLAESTDTQYF. The DNA of the CDR3 is TGCAGTGCTAGCAGACTAGCGGAAAGCACAGATACGCAGTATTTT.

This clonotype was counted many times. This chain connects TRBV19 to TRBJ1-5, with D perhaps matching TRBD1 (5 bases). The CDR3 is 16 residues long. The V gene's germline CDR1 is LNHDA and CDR2 SQIVND (reference sequence). V was shortened by 7 bases and J by 10 bases, with 26 bases between the two germline ends. The CDR3 bases are TGTGCCAGTAATGATGCAGGGTTCCCCCCGTTCGAACCCCAGCATTTT. This sequence encodes CASNDAGFPPFEPQHF.

The chain couples TRBV7-2 to TRBJ2-1, with D possibly matching TRBD1 (6 bases). Germline V gene lookup returns CDR1 SGHTA and CDR2 FQGNSA. V was cut by 2 bases and J by 9 bases, with 14 bases left in between. The CDR3 is made up of 14 amino acids. CDR3 in amino acids: CASSLSGGQVEQFF. For the CDR3, the DNA is TGTGCCAGCAGCTTAAGTGGGGGCCAGGTTGAGCAGTTCTTC.